These 15 T cell receptor beta chains share one sample of origin, sequenced in a study of long-term antiretroviral therapy in people with HIV. Samples were assayed with immunoSEQ v3.0 at survey level. Sequenced by immunoSEQ multiplex PCR; TCRdb stores in-frame clones only, minus some. The sample has approximately 17,000 clones; approximately 90% are singletons. The sequencing here drew on unsorted PBMCs, taken 0.6 years after starting antiretroviral therapy. These receptors all stem from a middle-aged woman with HIV.

V usage is TRBV5-6 and J usage is TRBJ2-7; D is perhaps TRBD1 or TRBD2 (5 bases each). Germline-derived CDR1 and CDR2 are SGHDT and YYEEEE. V was pared by 6 bases and J by 1 base, with 11 bases between. The CDR3 runs to 13 residues. In DNA form, the CDR3 reads TGTGCCAGCACCCTGTGGGGGTCCTACGAGCAGTACTTC. Translating it yields CASTLWGSYEQYF.

This clone appeared a single time. The rearrangement uses TRBV27 and TRBJ1-1; 7 nucleotides agree with TRBD1. This CDR3 is 15 amino acids long. Germline CDR1 MNHEY, CDR2 SMNVEV (reference sequence). V dropped 5 bases and J dropped 7; count of bases not matched to a gene: 13. CDR3 sequence: CASSLRGPGINEAFF. The CDR3 DNA reads TGTGCCAGCAGTCTAAGGGGGCCTGGGATAAATGAAGCTTTCTTT.

The chain couples TRBV6-6 to TRBJ2-1; a weak D match, TRBD1 (6 bases). The germline gives CDR1 MNHNY, CDR2 SVGAGI (reference sequence). CDR3 length: 14 residues. The ends were cut back, 6 bases at V and 5 bases at J, with 14 bases in the middle. CDR3 nucleotides: TGTGCCAGCAGAACCGAGACAGGTAACAATGAGCAGTTCTTC. This codes for CASRTETGNNEQFF.

The chain links TRBV5-8 to TRBJ2-2; D remains ambiguous. Trimming pared 4 bases from V and 1 base from J, leaving 11 bases between. In germline, CDR1 is SGHTS, CDR2 YDEGEE. This CDR3 has 15 residues. The CDR3 loop is CASSRRAMNTGELFF. The DNA for the CDR3 is TGTGCCAGCAGCCGACGGGCGATGAACACCGGGGAGCTGTTTTTT.

This chain connects TRBV27 to TRBJ2-7; 7 bases match TRBD2. Trimming removed 0 bases from V and 3 bases from J; junction bases left unmatched: 2. This CDR3 contains 14 residues. Germline V CDR1 and CDR2: MNHEY, SMNVEV (reference sequence). The CDR3, as DNA: TGTGCCAGCAGTTTATCTCGCGGGGGCTACGAGCAGTACTTC. It yields the protein CASSLSRGGYEQYF.

The gene calls are TRBV18 and TRBJ2-3; D remains ambiguous. The CDR3 sequence is 13 residues long. CDR1 and CDR2 (germline): KGHSH, LQKENI. The V gene lost 2 bases and the J gene lost 2 bases, with 5 bases spanning the gap. Here the CDR3 reads CASSPWATDTQYF. CDR3 bases: TGTGCCAGCTCACCATGGGCCACAGATACGCAGTATTTT.

J is TRBJ1-1 and V is TRBV12-5; D is ambiguous. V was clipped by 3 bases and J by 5 bases, with 7 bases between them. Germline V gene data show CDR1 as LGHNT and CDR2 as FRNRAP. This CDR3 contains 12 residues. The CDR3 protein is CASGLYRTEAFF. The DNA for the CDR3 is TGTGCTAGTGGTTTATACCGGACTGAAGCTTTCTTT.

This chain connects TRBV19 to TRBJ2-1; D might be TRBD1 (5 bases). V was pared by 3 bases and J by 8 bases, with 17 bases between. Per germline, CDR1 LNHDA and CDR2 SQIVND (reference sequence). The CDR3 is 15 residues long. CDR3 protein: CASSIDGHLGDEQFF. In DNA, the CDR3 is TGTGCCAGTAGTATCGACGGACACCTGGGCGATGAGCAGTTCTTC.

The chain links TRBV6-6 to TRBJ1-4; tentative D call: TRBD1 (5 bases). Germline loops: CDR1 MNHNY, CDR2 SVGAGI (reference sequence). V lost 7 bases and J 0 bases, leaving 9 bases between the germline ends. This CDR3 is built from 14 residues. DNA of the CDR3: TGTGCCAGCAAAAGAGGGGCAACTAATGAAAAACTGTTTTTT. Its translation is CASKRGATNEKLFF.

J is TRBJ2-1 and V is TRBV5-8, with D hard to call. Trimming stripped 1 base from V and 10 bases from J, with 9 bases between. CDR1 is SGHTS and CDR2 is YDEGEE in the germline V gene. The CDR3 is 12 amino acids. CDR3 protein: CASSLRADEQFF. The CDR3, as DNA: TGTGCCAGCAGCTTGAGGGCAGACGAGCAGTTCTTC.

The chain employs TRBV18 and TRBJ2-7; D is possibly TRBD1 (6 bases). The CDR3 consists of 15 residues. The V gene lost 2 bases and the J gene lost 2 bases, with 13 bases spanning the gap. The germline V gene encodes CDR1 KGHSH and CDR2 LQKENI. The CDR3 region has the DNA TGTGCCAGCTCACCAGGGGGCGCAGGGGCCTACGAGCAGTACTTC. As protein: CASSPGGAGAYEQYF.

The chain joins TRBV27 to TRBJ2-5, with 7 bases fitting TRBD1. V was clipped by 2 bases and J by 5 bases; unmatched bases: 2. CDR3 length: 13 residues. Germline assignment: CDR1 MNHEY and CDR2 SMNVEV (reference sequence). The DNA for the CDR3 is TGTGCCAGCAGTTTACTAGGGGGCGAGACCCAGTACTTC. Encoded protein: CASSLLGGETQYF.

This chain links TRBV19 with TRBJ1-2, with D perhaps matching TRBD1 (6 bases). CDR3 length: 13 amino acids. Trimming shortened V by 6 bases and J by 2 bases, and 10 bases separated the two germline ends. Germline V gene data show CDR1 as LNHDA and CDR2 as SQIVND (reference sequence). CDR3 nucleotide sequence: TGTGCCAGTAGCTTCAGGGGAAACTATGGCTACACCTTC. It is translated as CASSFRGNYGYTF.

The chain carries TRBV5-5 and TRBJ1-2, with 7 nucleotides matching TRBD1. The V and J ends lost 4 bases and 11 bases, in that order; junction bases with no gene match: 5. Germline V gives CDR1 SGHKS, CDR2 YYEKEE (reference sequence). The CDR3 contains 11 residues. The CDR3 sequence: CASSETGRYTF. The CDR3 DNA sequence: TGTGCCAGCAGCGAGACAGGGAGGTACACCTTC.

V and J are TRBV7-2 and TRBJ1-6; D is unclear. This CDR3 is 13 amino acids long. Germline values: CDR1 SGHTA, CDR2 FQGNSA. V lost 5 bases, J lost 8 bases, and 10 bases lay in between. The CDR3 loop reads CASSTFADSPLHF. The DNA for the CDR3 is TGTGCCAGCAGCACCTTCGCGGATTCACCCCTCCACTTT.